These T cell receptor beta chains were read from a single sample in a study of Ad26.COV2.S vaccination and SARS-CoV-2 variants. Measured with immunoSEQ multiplex PCR; TCRdb has only the in-frame clones, and not every one. This table has about 430,000 clones, over 75% appearing once. The sample in question was peripheral blood, obtained in a trial of Ad26.COV2.S vaccine versus placebo. These TCRs come from a person aged 18 to 59 who received the Ad26.COV2.S COVID-19 vaccine or a placebo. CDR3s include the opening cysteine and the closing phenylalanine or tryptophan. D genes are given only for firm matches. A row's size may be missing; if present it is once, few, many or a size class.

CDR3: CAALREDTEAFF
DNA: TGTGCCGCCCTAAGAGAGGACACTGAAGCTTTCTTT
size: .
J: TRBJ1-1
D: .
length: 12
V: TRBV7-9

CDR3: CASSPINGGRTEAFF
DNA: TGTGCCAGCAGCCCGATTAATGGGGGCCGCACTGAAGCTTTCTTT
size: .
J: TRBJ1-1
D: .
length: 15
V: TRBV5-4

CDR3: CASSKVDLVAYFDNEQFF
DNA: TGTGCCAGCAGCAAAGTGGACCTGGTTGCCTACTTCGACAATGAGCAGTTCTTC
size: once
J: TRBJ2-1
D: .
length: 18
V: TRBV21-1

CDR3: CAWSAIRGGAGNTIYF
DNA: TGTGCCTGGAGTGCGATCAGGGGAGGTGCTGGAAACACCATATATTTT
size: .
J: TRBJ1-3
D: .
length: 16
V: TRBV30

CDR3: CASSSSSGYNEQFF
DNA: TGTGCCAGCAGCTCGTCATCTGGGTACAATGAGCAGTTCTTC
size: .
J: TRBJ2-1
D: .
length: 14
V: TRBV7-3

CDR3: CASGLERERENEQFF
DNA: TGTGCTAGTGGTTTAGAGCGGGAGCGGGAAAATGAGCAGTTCTTC
size: .
J: TRBJ2-1
D: TRBD2
length: 15
V: TRBV12-5

CDR3: CASSPRFWVGEETQYF
DNA: TGTGCCAGCAGTCCGAGGTTCTGGGTCGGGGAAGAGACCCAGTACTTC
size: once
J: TRBJ2-5
D: .
length: 16
V: TRBV28

CDR3: CASSPPFGQGDRGSYEQYF
DNA: TGTGCCAGCTCACCACCATTTGGACAGGGTGATCGGGGGTCCTACGAGCAGTACTTC
size: .
J: TRBJ2-7
D: TRBD1
length: 19
V: TRBV18

CDR3: CASSSRTENTEAFF
DNA: TGTGCCAGCAGCTCCCGGACAGAGAACACTGAAGCTTTCTTT
size: .
J: TRBJ1-1
D: .
length: 14
V: TRBV7-6

CDR3: CASSEEELRYF
DNA: TGTGCCAGCAGTGAGGAGGAACTCCGGTATTTT
size: .
J: TRBJ2-3
D: .
length: 11
V: TRBV2

CDR3: CAWSELKASGVETQYF
DNA: TGTGCCTGGAGTGAATTAAAGGCCAGCGGGGTCGAGACCCAGTACTTC
size: .
J: TRBJ2-5
D: TRBD2
length: 16
V: TRBV30

CDR3: CASIEGLGEKLFF
DNA: TGTGCCAGTATAGAGGGGTTGGGAGAAAAACTGTTTTTT
size: .
J: TRBJ1-4
D: .
length: 13
V: TRBV19

CDR3: CASSLDIYEQYF
DNA: TGTGCCAGCAGCTTAGACATCTACGAGCAGTACTTC
size: .
J: TRBJ2-7
D: .
length: 12
V: TRBV7-9

CDR3: CASSESGTGVEDEQFF
DNA: TGTGCCAGCAGCGAAAGTGGGACTGGGGTAGAGGATGAGCAGTTCTTC
size: .
J: TRBJ2-1
D: .
length: 16
V: TRBV3-1/TRBV3-2

CDR3: CASSPGSDYGYTF
DNA: TGTGCCAGCAGTCCAGGATCTGACTATGGCTACACCTTC
size: .
J: TRBJ1-2
D: .
length: 13
V: TRBV28

CDR3: CATSDRTGRGDTQYF
DNA: TGTGCCACCAGTGATAGGACAGGGCGGGGAGATACGCAGTATTTT
size: .
J: TRBJ2-3
D: TRBD1
length: 15
V: TRBV24-1

CDR3: CASSESRTDTQYF
DNA: TGTGCCAGCAGTGAGAGCCGGACAGATACGCAGTATTTT
size: .
J: TRBJ2-3
D: .
length: 13
V: TRBV6-4

CDR3: CASSFDGEQSGTQYF
DNA: TGCGCCAGCAGCTTTGACGGGGAGCAATCGGGGACCCAGTACTTC
size: .
J: TRBJ2-5
D: .
length: 15
V: TRBV5-1

CDR3: CASSLYGQGNYGYTF
DNA: TGTGCCAGCAGCTTGTATGGACAGGGCAACTATGGCTACACCTTC
size: .
J: TRBJ1-2
D: TRBD1
length: 15
V: TRBV7-2

CDR3: CASSLEFRGNEQFF
DNA: TGTGCCAGCAGCTTGGAGTTCCGGGGGAATGAGCAGTTCTTC
size: .
J: TRBJ2-1
D: .
length: 14
V: TRBV5-6

CDR3: CATSDPRTGPGVTQHF
DNA: TGTGCCACCAGTGATCCCCGGACAGGCCCCGGGGTAACCCAGCATTTT
size: .
J: TRBJ1-5
D: TRBD1
length: 16
V: TRBV24-1

CDR3: CAIRDSDGYTF
DNA: TGTGCCATCCGGGACAGCGATGGCTACACCTTC
size: .
J: TRBJ1-2
D: TRBD1
length: 11
V: TRBV24-1

CDR3: CASSWDSGTQGNEQFF
DNA: TGCGCCAGCAGCTGGGACTCCGGGACACAAGGGAATGAGCAGTTCTTC
size: few
J: TRBJ2-1
D: .
length: 16
V: TRBV5-1

CDR3: CASSQRTVLYNSPLHF
DNA: TGTGCCAGCAGCCAAAGGACAGTCCTCTATAATTCACCCCTCCACTTT
size: .
J: TRBJ1-6
D: .
length: 16
V: TRBV4-2

CDR3: CASSLNPSGTSYEQYF
DNA: TGTGCCAGCAGCTTAAACCCCAGCGGGACATCCTACGAGCAGTACTTC
size: .
J: TRBJ2-7
D: .
length: 16
V: TRBV11-2

CDR3: CSASSASGRARSSYEQYF
DNA: TGCAGTGCTAGTAGTGCTAGCGGGAGGGCCCGGAGCTCCTACGAGCAGTACTTC
size: .
J: TRBJ2-7
D: TRBD2
length: 18
V: TRBV20-1

CDR3: CASSFRDSAYEQYF
DNA: TGTGCCAGCAGCTTCCGGGACAGCGCCTACGAGCAGTACTTC
size: once
J: TRBJ2-7
D: TRBD1
length: 14
V: TRBV5-6

CDR3: CSVNTNRGTEAFF
DNA: TGCAGCGTAAATACCAACAGGGGAACTGAAGCTTTCTTT
size: .
J: TRBJ1-1
D: TRBD1
length: 13
V: TRBV29-1

CDR3: CSASAPQSQETQYF
DNA: TGCAGTGCTAGTGCCCCACAGAGCCAAGAGACCCAGTACTTC
size: .
J: TRBJ2-5
D: .
length: 14
V: TRBV20-1

CDR3: CASSLVGSSYEQYF
DNA: TGTGCCAGCAGCTTAGTGGGTAGCTCCTACGAGCAGTACTTC
size: .
J: TRBJ2-7
D: .
length: 14
V: TRBV7-8

CDR3: CASSYGLTDTQYF
DNA: TGTGCCAGCAGCTACGGGTTGACAGATACGCAGTATTTT
size: .
J: TRBJ2-3
D: .
length: 13
V: TRBV7-6

CDR3: CASSTRTGFLEQYF
DNA: TGTGCCAGCAGTACTAGGACAGGGTTCCTGGAGCAGTACTTC
size: .
J: TRBJ2-7
D: TRBD1
length: 14
V: TRBV2

CDR3: CASSLAGVSYNEQFF
DNA: TGTGCCAGCAGCCTAGCGGGAGTCTCCTACAATGAGCAGTTCTTC
size: .
J: TRBJ2-1
D: TRBD2
length: 15
V: TRBV7-3

CDR3: CASSESGGYGYTF
DNA: TGTGCCAGCAGTGAAAGCGGGGGGTATGGCTACACCTTC
size: .
J: TRBJ1-2
D: .
length: 13
V: TRBV6-1

CDR3: CASTRTGFPNTEAFF
DNA: TGTGCCAGCACCCGTACAGGGTTCCCGAACACTGAAGCTTTCTTT
size: .
J: TRBJ1-1
D: .
length: 15
V: TRBV27

CDR3: CATLQGAGANVLTF
DNA: TGTGCCACCCTGCAGGGAGCCGGGGCCAACGTCCTGACTTTC
size: .
J: TRBJ2-6
D: .
length: 14
V: TRBV6-5

CDR3: CASGLSTLVETQYF
DNA: TGTGCTAGTGGTTTGTCGACCCTAGTTGAGACCCAGTACTTC
size: .
J: TRBJ2-5
D: .
length: 14
V: TRBV12-5

CDR3: CASSQWGVVTAHRVSNTEAFF
DNA: TGTGCCAGCAGTCAATGGGGAGTCGTTACAGCCCACCGGGTTTCGAACACTGAAGCTTTCTTT
size: .
J: TRBJ1-1
D: .
length: 21
V: TRBV6-2/TRBV6-3

CDR3: CASSFPGQETQYF
DNA: TGTGCCAGCAGCTTCCCGGGACAAGAGACCCAGTACTTC
size: .
J: TRBJ2-5
D: .
length: 13
V: TRBV13

CDR3: CASSFTRKTEAFF
DNA: TGTGCCAGCAGTTTTACCCGAAAGACTGAAGCTTTCTTT
size: .
J: TRBJ1-1
D: .
length: 13
V: TRBV12-3/TRBV12-4

CDR3: CASSYNRDQPQHF
DNA: TGTGCCAGCAGTTACAACAGGGACCAGCCCCAGCATTTT
size: .
J: TRBJ1-5
D: .
length: 13
V: TRBV6-2/TRBV6-3

CDR3: CASSLAAGQGIWNTEAFF
DNA: TGCGCCAGCAGCTTGGCCGCGGGACAGGGTATATGGAACACTGAAGCTTTCTTT
size: .
J: TRBJ1-1
D: TRBD1
length: 18
V: TRBV5-1

CDR3: CASSLEVRDRQDTQYF
DNA: TGCGCCAGCAGCTTGGAGGTCAGGGACAGGCAAGATACGCAGTATTTT
size: .
J: TRBJ2-3
D: TRBD1
length: 16
V: TRBV5-1

CDR3: CAISESAGSTDTQYF
DNA: TGTGCCATCAGTGAGTCGGCGGGGAGCACAGATACGCAGTATTTT
size: .
J: TRBJ2-3
D: .
length: 15
V: TRBV10-3

CDR3: CASSPRQGYTDTQYF
DNA: TGTGCCAGCAGTCCCCGACAGGGTTACACAGATACGCAGTATTTT
size: .
J: TRBJ2-3
D: TRBD1
length: 15
V: TRBV6-6

CDR3: CATSKFVALLNTEAFF
DNA: TGTGCCACCAGCAAATTTGTAGCACTTCTCAACACTGAAGCTTTCTTT
size: .
J: TRBJ1-1
D: .
length: 16
V: TRBV15

CDR3: CASSRGQGNTEAFF
DNA: TGCGCCAGCAGCAGGGGACAGGGGAACACTGAAGCTTTCTTT
size: .
J: TRBJ1-1
D: TRBD1
length: 14
V: TRBV5-1

CDR3: CASSRGGANEQFF
DNA: TGTGCCAGCAGCCGAGGAGGAGCGAATGAGCAGTTCTTC
size: once
J: TRBJ2-1
D: .
length: 13
V: TRBV27

CDR3: CASSRDSGTNNEQFF
DNA: TGTGCCAGCAGTCGGGACTCCGGGACAAACAATGAGCAGTTCTTC
size: .
J: TRBJ2-1
D: .
length: 15
V: TRBV6-6

CDR3: CASSQDSSGAREYF
DNA: TGTGCCAGCAGCCAAGATTCGAGCGGAGCCAGAGAGTACTTC
size: .
J: TRBJ2-7
D: .
length: 14
V: TRBV3-1/TRBV3-2

CDR3: CASSQGLAGVYEQYF
DNA: TGCGCCAGCAGCCAAGGACTAGCGGGAGTTTACGAGCAGTACTTC
size: .
J: TRBJ2-7
D: TRBD2
length: 15
V: TRBV4-1

CDR3: CAIRQQGARYEQYF
DNA: TGTGCCATCAGGCAACAGGGGGCCCGTTACGAGCAGTACTTC
size: .
J: TRBJ2-7
D: TRBD1
length: 14
V: TRBV10-3

CDR3: CATGREGQPQHF
DNA: TGTGCCACTGGACGTGAGGGCCAGCCCCAGCATTTT
size: .
J: TRBJ1-5
D: .
length: 12
V: TRBV10-3

CDR3: CATRGGNGNTIYF
DNA: TGTGCCACCAGAGGAGGGAATGGAAACACCATATATTTT
size: .
J: TRBJ1-3
D: .
length: 13
V: TRBV3-1/TRBV3-2